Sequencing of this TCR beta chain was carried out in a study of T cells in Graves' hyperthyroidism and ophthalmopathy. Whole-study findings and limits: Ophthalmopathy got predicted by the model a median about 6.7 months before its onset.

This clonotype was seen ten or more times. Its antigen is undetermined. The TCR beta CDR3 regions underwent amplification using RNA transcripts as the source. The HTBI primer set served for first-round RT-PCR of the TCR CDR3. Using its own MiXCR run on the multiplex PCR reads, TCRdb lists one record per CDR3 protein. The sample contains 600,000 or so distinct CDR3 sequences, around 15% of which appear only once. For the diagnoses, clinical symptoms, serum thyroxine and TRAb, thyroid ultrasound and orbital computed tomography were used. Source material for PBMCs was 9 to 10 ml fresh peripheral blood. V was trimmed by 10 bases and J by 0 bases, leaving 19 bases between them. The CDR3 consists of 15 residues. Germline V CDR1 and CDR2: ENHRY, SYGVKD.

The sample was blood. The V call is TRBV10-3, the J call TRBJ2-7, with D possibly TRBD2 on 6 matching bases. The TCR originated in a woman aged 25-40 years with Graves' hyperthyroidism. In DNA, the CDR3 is TGTGCCACTGGCCGGGGCGGGGCGAGCTCCTACGAGCAGTACTTC. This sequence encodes CATGRGGASSYEQYF.